This TCR beta chain was identified in a study of cytomegalovirus exposure and HLA in healthy donors. V trimming: 5 bases; J trimming: 5 bases; junction bases outside the gene matches: 7. Germline CDR1 reads ENHRY; CDR2 reads SYGVKD. The CDR3 has 16 residues. It was with 60 Vbeta and 13 Jbeta primers that the PCR ran. TCRdb's table, derived via immunoSEQ multiplex PCR, lists solely in-frame clones and lacks some. The profile shows about 150,000 clones, roughly 75% of them singletons. Source material: PBMCs. This receptor was obtained from a young man in good health and CMV-seronegative. This chain connects TRBV10-3 to TRBJ2-5, with 14 bases lining up with TRBD2. Written as DNA, the CDR3 is TGTGCCATCAGTCTTGGGACTAGCGGGAGTGGGGAGACCCAGTACTTC. It yields the protein CAISLGTSGSGETQYF.